This section outlines one TCR beta chain sequence together with its context. What it binds is unknown. The PCR was carried out with 60 Vbeta primers and 13 Jbeta primers. The data were produced by immunoSEQ multiplex PCR, yet TCRdb's version contains in-frame clones alone and is incomplete. The profile shows about 140,000 clones, around 75% of them singletons. This specimen comes from a study of cytomegalovirus exposure and HLA in healthy donors. Points from the study as a whole: TCR beta chain V- and J-gene trimming was linked, in a later analysis, to a missense variant in DCLRE1C. Accurate predictions that matched the HLA-A and HLA-B alleles of most subjects were reportedly made from TCR beta sequences. The listing of 150 or so TCR beta chains classed them as cytomegalovirus-associated.

Sequencing used PBMCs. This TCR derives from a man aged 40-55 years in good health and CMV-seronegative.

This CDR3 reads CAWNYEGRRGTEAFF. The CDR3 DNA sequence: TGTGCCTGGAACTATGAGGGGAGGCGAGGCACTGAAGCTTTCTTT. The genes are TRBV30 and TRBJ1-1, with D perhaps TRBD1 (5 bases). The germline V and J ends were trimmed by 4 bases and 4 bases, with 19 bases remaining between them. Germline V gene data show CDR1 as GTSNPN and CDR2 as SVGIG (reference sequence). This CDR3 has 15 residues.